This T cell receptor (beta chain) appears in the sequencing data of a study of blood T cell repertoires in COVID-19. Overall study: There were acute and convalescent COVID-19 samples, and they came from the United States, Italy and Spain.

Measured with immunoSEQ multiplex PCR; TCRdb has only the in-frame clones, and not every one. The repertoire holds some 290,000 clones, roughly 90% seen once, with about 4% in the top ten. This CDR3 is 13 amino acids long. Germline V lookup: CDR1 LNHDA, CDR2 SQIVND (reference sequence). The V end lost 6 bases, the J end lost 8 bases, and 16 bases lay between the germline ends. Recruits, aged about 18 to 89 years, lived in 24 US areas. Exposed volunteers were people who met a COVID-19 case within 2 weeks before study entry. This rearrangement joins TRBV19 to TRBJ1-2; a possible D gene is TRBD1 (6 bases). Sequencing was done on a sample of PBMCs or T cells enriched from blood (not recorded which). This clonotype originated in a woman in her twenties or thirties who had been exposed to COVID-19. The CDR3 here is CASSRRDIRGYTF. CDR3 sequence (DNA): TGTGCCAGTAGCCGCCGGGACATTAGAGGCTACACCTTC.